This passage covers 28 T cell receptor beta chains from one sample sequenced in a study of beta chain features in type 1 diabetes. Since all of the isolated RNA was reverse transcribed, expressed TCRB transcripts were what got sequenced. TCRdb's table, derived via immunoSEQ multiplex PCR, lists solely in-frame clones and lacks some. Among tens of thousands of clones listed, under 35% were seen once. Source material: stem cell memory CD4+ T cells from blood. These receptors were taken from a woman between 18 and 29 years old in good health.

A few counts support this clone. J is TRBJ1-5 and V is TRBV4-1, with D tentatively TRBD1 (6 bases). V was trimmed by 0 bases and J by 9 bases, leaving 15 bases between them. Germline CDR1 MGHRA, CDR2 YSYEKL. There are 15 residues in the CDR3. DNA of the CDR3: TGCGCCAGCAGCCAAGATTGGGACAAGAAAGTGCCCCAGCATTTT. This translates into CASSQDWDKKVPQHF.

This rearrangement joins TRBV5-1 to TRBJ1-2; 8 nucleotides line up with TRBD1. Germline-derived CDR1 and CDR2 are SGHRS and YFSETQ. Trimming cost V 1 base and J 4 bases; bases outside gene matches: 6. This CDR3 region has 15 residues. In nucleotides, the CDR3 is TGCGCCAGCAGCTTGTCGGCAGGGGGCGGCTATGGCTACACCTTC. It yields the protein CASSLSAGGGYGYTF.

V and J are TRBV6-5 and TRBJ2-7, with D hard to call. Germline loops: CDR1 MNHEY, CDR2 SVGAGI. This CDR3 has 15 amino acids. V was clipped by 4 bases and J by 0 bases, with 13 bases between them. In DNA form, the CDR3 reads TGTGCCAGCAGTTCCAAAACGGGTAGCTCCTACGAGCAGTACTTC. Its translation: CASSSKTGSSYEQYF.

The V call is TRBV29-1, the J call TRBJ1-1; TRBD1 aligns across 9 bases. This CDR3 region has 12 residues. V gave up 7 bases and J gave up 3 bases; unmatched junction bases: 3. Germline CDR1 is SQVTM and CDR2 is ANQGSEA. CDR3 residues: CSARDRDTEAFF. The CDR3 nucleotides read TGCAGCGCCCGGGACAGGGACACTGAAGCTTTCTTT. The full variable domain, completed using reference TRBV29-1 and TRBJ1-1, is SAVISQKPSRDICQRGTSLTIQCQVDSQVTMMFWYRQQPGQSLTLIATANQGSEATYESGFVIDKFPISRPNLTFSTLTVSNMSPEDSSIYLCSARDRDTEAFFGQGTRLTVV.

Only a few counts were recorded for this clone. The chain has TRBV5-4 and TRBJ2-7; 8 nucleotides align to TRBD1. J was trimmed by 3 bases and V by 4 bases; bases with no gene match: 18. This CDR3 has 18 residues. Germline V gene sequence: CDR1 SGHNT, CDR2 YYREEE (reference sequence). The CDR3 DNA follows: TGTGCCAGCAGCGCACCCGGGTCCGGAGCAGGGGGCATCTACGAGCAGTACTTC. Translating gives CASSAPGSGAGGIYEQYF.

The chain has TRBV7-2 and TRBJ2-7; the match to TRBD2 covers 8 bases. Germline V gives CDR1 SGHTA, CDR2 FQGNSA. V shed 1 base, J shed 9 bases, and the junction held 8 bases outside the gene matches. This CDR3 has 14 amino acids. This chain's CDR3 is CASSLGREGTLQYF. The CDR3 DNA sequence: TGTGCCAGCAGCTTAGGTCGGGAGGGAACGCTGCAGTACTTC.

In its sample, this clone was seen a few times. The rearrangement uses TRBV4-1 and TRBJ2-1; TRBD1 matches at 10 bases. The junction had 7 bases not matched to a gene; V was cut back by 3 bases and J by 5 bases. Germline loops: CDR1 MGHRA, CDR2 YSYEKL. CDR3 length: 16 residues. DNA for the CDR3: TGCGCCAGCAGCCACCCGGGACAGGGGCCCGACAATGAGCAGTTCTTC. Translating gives CASSHPGQGPDNEQFF.

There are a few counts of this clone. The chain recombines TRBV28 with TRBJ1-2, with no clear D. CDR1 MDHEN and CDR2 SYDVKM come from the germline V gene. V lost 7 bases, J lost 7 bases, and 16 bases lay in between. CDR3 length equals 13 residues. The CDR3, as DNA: TGTGCCAGCATCCACCCCGGAGGCTTTGGCTACACCTTC. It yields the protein CASIHPGGFGYTF.

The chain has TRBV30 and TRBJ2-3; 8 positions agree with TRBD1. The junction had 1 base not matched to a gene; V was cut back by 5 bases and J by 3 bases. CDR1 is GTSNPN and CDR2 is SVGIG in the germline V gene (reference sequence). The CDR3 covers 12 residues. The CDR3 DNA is TGTGCCTGGGGACAGGGAACAGATACGCAGTATTTT. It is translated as CAWGQGTDTQYF. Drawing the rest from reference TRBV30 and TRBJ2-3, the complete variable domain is SQTIHQWPATLVQPVGSPLSLECTVEGTSNPNLYWYRQAAGRGLQLLFYSVGIGQISSEVPQNLSASRPQDRQFILSSKKLLLSDSGFYLCAWGQGTDTQYFGPGTRLTVL.

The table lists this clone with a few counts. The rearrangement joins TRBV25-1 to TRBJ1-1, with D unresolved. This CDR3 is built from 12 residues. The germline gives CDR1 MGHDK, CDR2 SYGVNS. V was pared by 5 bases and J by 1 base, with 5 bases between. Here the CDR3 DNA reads TGTGCCAGCAGTACCAGGAACACTGAAGCTTTCTTT. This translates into CASSTRNTEAFF.

The CDR3 DNA follows: TGCGCCAGCAGCGTTGACAGGGTTGGAAACATTCAGTACTTC. Amino acid sequence: CASSVDRVGNIQYF. The chain carries TRBV5-1 and TRBJ2-4, with 7 bases fitting TRBD1. V shed 4 bases and J 6 bases; nucleotides not matched to a gene: 7. Per germline, CDR1 SGHRS and CDR2 YFSETQ. CDR3 length equals 14 residues.

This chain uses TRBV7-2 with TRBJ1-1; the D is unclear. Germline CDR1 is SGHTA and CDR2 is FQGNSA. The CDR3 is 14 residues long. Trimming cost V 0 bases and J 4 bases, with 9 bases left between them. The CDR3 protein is CASSLAGLGTEAFF. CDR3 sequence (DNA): TGTGCCAGCAGCTTAGCGGGCTTGGGCACTGAAGCTTTCTTT.

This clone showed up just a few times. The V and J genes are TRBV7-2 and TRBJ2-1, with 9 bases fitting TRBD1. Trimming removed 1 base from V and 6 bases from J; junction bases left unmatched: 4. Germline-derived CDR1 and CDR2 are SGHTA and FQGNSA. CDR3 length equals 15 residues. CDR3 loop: CASSLGDRVPNEQFF. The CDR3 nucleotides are TGTGCCAGCAGCTTAGGGGACAGGGTTCCCAATGAGCAGTTCTTC. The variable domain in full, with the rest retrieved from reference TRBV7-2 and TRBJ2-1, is GAGVSQSPSNKVTEKGKDVELRCDPISGHTALYWYRQSLGQGLEFLIYFQGNSAPDKSGLPSDRFSAERTGGSVSTLTIQRTQQEDSAVYLCASSLGDRVPNEQFFGPGTRLTVL.

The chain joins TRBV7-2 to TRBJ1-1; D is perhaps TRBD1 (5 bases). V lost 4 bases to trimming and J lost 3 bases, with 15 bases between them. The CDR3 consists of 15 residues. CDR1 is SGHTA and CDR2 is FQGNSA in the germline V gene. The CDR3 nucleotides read TGTGCCAGCAGCTCTAAACCGGGAGGGGACACTGAAGCTTTCTTT. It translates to CASSSKPGGDTEAFF.

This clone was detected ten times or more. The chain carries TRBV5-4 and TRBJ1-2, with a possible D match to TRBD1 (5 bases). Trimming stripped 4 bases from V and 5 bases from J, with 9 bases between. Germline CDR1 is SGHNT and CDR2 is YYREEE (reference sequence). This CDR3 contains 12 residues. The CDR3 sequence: CASSGTGYGYTF. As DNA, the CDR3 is TGTGCCAGCAGCGGAACAGGATATGGCTACACCTTC.

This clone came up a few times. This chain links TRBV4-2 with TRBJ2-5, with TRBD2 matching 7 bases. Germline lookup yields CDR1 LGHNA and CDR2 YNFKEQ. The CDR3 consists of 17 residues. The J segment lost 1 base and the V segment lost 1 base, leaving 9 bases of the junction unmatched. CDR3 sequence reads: CASSQGGGSAGQETQYF. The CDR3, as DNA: TGTGCCAGCAGCCAAGGGGGGGGGTCAGCGGGCCAAGAGACCCAGTACTTC.

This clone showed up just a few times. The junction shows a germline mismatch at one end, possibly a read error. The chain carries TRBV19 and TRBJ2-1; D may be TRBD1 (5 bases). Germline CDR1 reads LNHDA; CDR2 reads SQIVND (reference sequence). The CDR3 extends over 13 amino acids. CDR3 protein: CASSLGPYSEQFF. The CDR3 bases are TGTGCCAGTAGTCTGGGGCCTTACAGTGAGCAGTTCTTC.

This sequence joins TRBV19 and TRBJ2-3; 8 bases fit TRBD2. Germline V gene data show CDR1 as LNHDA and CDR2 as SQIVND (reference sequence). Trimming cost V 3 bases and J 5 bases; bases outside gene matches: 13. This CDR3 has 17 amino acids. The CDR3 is CASSISHFAGGLDTQYF. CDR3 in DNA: TGTGCCAGTAGTATCAGTCACTTTGCGGGGGGCCTAGATACGCAGTATTTT.

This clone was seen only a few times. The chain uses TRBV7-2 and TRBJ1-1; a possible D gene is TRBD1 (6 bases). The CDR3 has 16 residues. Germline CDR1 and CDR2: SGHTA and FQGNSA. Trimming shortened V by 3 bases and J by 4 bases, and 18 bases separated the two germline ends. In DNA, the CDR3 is TGTGCCAGCAGCTTGTCCCGGGACACAGTGGGCACTGAAGCTTTCTTT. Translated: CASSLSRDTVGTEAFF.

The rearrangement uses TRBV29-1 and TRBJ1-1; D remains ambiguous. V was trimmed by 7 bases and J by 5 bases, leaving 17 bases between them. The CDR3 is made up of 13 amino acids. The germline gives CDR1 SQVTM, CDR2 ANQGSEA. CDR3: CSGGPGGRTEAFF. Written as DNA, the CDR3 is TGCAGCGGCGGACCGGGAGGGAGGACTGAAGCTTTCTTT.

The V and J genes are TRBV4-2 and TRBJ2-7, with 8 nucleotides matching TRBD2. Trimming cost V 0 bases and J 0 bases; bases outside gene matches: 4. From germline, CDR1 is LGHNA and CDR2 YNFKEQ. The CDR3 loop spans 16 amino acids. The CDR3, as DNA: TGTGCCAGCAGCCAAGATGCGGGGGGAAACTCCTACGAGCAGTACTTC. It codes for CASSQDAGGNSYEQYF.

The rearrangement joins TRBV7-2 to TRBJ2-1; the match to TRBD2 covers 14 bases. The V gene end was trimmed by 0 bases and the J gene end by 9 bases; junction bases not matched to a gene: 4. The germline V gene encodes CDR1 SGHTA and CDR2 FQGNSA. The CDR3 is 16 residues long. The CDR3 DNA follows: TGTGCCAGCAGCTTAGCAGGGACTAGCGGGGGTATTGAGCAGTTCTTC. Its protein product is CASSLAGTSGGIEQFF.

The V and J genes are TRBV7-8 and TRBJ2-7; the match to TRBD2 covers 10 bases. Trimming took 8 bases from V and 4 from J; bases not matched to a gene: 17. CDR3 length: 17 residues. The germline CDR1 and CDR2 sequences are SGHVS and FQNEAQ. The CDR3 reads CASSGGVSGRSIYEQYF. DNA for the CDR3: TGTGCCAGCTCGGGCGGGGTTAGCGGGAGGTCGATTTACGAGCAGTACTTC.

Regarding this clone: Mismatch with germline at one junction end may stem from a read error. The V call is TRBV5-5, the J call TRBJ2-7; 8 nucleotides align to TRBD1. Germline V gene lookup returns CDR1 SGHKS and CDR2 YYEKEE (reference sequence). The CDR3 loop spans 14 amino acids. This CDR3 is CASSLQGDSSEQYF. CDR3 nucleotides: TGTGCCAGCAGCTTACAGGGGGACTCCTCCGAGCAGTACTTC.

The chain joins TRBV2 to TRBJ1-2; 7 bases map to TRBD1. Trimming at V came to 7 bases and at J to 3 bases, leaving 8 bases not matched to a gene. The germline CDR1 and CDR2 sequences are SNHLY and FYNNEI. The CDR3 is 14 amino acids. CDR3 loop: CASNPTGSDYGYTF. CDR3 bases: TGTGCCAGCAATCCGACAGGGTCGGACTATGGCTACACCTTC.

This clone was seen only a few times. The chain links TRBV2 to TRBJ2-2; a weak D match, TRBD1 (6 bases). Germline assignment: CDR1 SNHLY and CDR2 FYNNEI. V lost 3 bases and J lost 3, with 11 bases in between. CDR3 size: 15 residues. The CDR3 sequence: CASSDQGRDTGELFF. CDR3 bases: TGTGCCAGCAGTGACCAGGGGCGCGACACCGGGGAGCTGTTTTTT. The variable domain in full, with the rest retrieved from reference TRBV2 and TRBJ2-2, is EPEVTQTPSHQVTQMGQEVILRCVPISNHLYFYWYRQILGQKVEFLVSFYNNEISEKSEIFDDQFSVERPDGSNFTLKIRSTKLEDSAMYFCASSDQGRDTGELFFGEGSRLTVL.

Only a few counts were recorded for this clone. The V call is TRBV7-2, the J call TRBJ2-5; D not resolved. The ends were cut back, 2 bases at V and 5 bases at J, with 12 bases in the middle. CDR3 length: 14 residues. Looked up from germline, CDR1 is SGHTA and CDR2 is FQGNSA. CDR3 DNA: TGTGCCAGCAGCTTACCGAGCTTCCGGGAGACCCAGTACTTC. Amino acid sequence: CASSLPSFRETQYF.

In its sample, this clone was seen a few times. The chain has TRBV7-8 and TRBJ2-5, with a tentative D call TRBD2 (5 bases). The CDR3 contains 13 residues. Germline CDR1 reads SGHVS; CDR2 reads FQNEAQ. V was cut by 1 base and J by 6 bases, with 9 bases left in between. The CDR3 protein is CASSLDREQTQYF. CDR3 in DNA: TGTGCCAGCAGCTTAGATAGGGAGCAGACCCAGTACTTC.